This TCR beta chain was sequenced during a study of long-term antiretroviral therapy in people with HIV. V lost 4 bases, J lost 7 bases, and 1 base stayed unmatched. CDR3 length equals 12 residues. Germline loops: CDR1 SQVTM, CDR2 ANQGSEA. This was the immunoSEQ v3.0 assay at survey level. This table comes from immunoSEQ multiplex PCR, and its TCRdb copy is limited to in-frame clones, with some not included. Of about 32,000 clones in the sample, about 94% were seen once. The rearrangement uses TRBV29-1 and TRBJ2-5, with 12 nucleotides matching TRBD2. The clonotype comes from a woman aged 45 to 65 with HIV. The starting material was unsorted PBMCs, obtained 4.1 years after starting antiretroviral therapy. The CDR3 region has the DNA TGCAGCGTTGGGACTAGCGGGGCGACCCAGTACTTC. It translates to CSVGTSGATQYF.